A single sample is the source of the 5 T cell receptor beta chains below, sequenced in a study of cytomegalovirus exposure and HLA in healthy donors. Produced via immunoSEQ multiplex PCR; TCRdb's table is partial and in-frame only. The table has under 200,000 clones, more than 75% seen once. Sequenced material: PBMCs. These receptor sequences come from a man between 18 and 29 years old in good health and CMV-seropositive.

V is TRBV27 and J is TRBJ2-2; 10 bases agree with TRBD2. The CDR3 consists of 16 residues. Germline values: CDR1 MNHEY, CDR2 SMNVEV (reference sequence). Trimming cost V 5 bases and J 7 bases; bases outside gene matches: 10. CDR3 bases: TGTGCCAGCAGTCCCCTAGCGGGAGAGCGTATCGGGGAGCTGTTTTTT. Its translation: CASSPLAGERIGELFF.

This clone was seen a handful of times. The chain links TRBV19 to TRBJ1-5; 8 nucleotides line up with TRBD1. The V gene end was trimmed by 4 bases and the J gene end by 5 bases; junction bases not matched to a gene: 4. Germline assignment: CDR1 LNHDA and CDR2 SQIVND (reference sequence). The CDR3 is 14 amino acids. Here the CDR3 reads CASSTGGLYQPQHF. CDR3 DNA: TGTGCCAGTAGTACAGGGGGCTTATATCAGCCCCAGCATTTT.

This sequence joins TRBV5-6 and TRBJ2-2; D might be TRBD1 (5 bases). Germline CDR1 reads SGHDT; CDR2 reads YYEEEE. V lost 0 bases and J lost 0, with 15 bases in between. The CDR3 runs 18 residues. The CDR3 nucleotides are TGTGCCAGCAGCTTGGGGGCGTGGGGCTTCGCGAACACCGGGGAGCTGTTTTTT. Its translation: CASSLGAWGFANTGELFF.

V usage is TRBV28 and J usage is TRBJ1-4, with D possibly TRBD1 on 5 matching bases. The CDR3 length is 12 residues. V lost 6 bases, J lost 8 bases, and 10 bases lay in between. From germline, CDR1 is MDHEN and CDR2 SYDVKM. The CDR3 DNA sequence: TGTGCCAGCAGAACAGGTTTAGAAAAACTGTTTTTT. Translated: CASRTGLEKLFF.

This clone was detected only once. DNA for the CDR3: TGTGCCAGCAGCTTACAATTGGGCAAAAACTATGGCTACACCTTC. Its protein is CASSLQLGKNYGYTF. The rearrangement joins TRBV11-2 to TRBJ1-2; no clear D gene. The CDR3 consists of 15 residues. CDR1 is SGHAT, CDR2 FQNNGV, per germline. Trimming shortened V by 2 bases and J by 2 bases, and 12 bases separated the two germline ends.